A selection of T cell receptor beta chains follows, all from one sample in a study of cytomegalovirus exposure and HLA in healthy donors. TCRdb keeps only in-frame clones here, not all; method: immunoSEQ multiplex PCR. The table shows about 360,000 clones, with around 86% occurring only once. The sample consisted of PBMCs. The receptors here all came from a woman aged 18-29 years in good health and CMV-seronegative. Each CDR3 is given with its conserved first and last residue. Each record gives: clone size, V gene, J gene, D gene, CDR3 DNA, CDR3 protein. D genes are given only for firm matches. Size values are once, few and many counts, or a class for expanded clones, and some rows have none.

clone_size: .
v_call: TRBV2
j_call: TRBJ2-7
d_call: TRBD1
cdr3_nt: TGCGCACAGGGGTTCGGGTCCTACGAGCAGTACTTC
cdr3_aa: CAQGFGSYEQYF

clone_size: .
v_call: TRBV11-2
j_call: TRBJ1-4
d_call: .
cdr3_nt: TGTGCCAGCAGACTAGGACGCCTAGGACGGGCGGCTAATGAAAAACTGTTTTTT
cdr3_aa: CASRLGRLGRAANEKLFF

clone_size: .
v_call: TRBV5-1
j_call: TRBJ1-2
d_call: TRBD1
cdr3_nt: TGCGCCAGCAGCTTGGAGGCGGACAGGGATGGGTATGGCTACACCTTC
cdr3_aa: CASSLEADRDGYGYTF

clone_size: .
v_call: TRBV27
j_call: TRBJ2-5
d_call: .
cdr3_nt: TGTACCAGCAGTTTATTCTACAGGGTCCAAGAGACCCAGTACTTC
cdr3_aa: CTSSLFYRVQETQYF

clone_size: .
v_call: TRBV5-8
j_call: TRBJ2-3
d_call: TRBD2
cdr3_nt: TGTGCCAGCGGTCAGACTAGCGCTCGCACAGATACGCAGTATTTT
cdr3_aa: CASGQTSARTDTQYF

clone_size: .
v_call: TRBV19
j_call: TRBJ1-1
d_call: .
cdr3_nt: TGTGCCAGTAAAGGGACACCGTTCACTGAAGCTTTCTTT
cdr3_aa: CASKGTPFTEAFF

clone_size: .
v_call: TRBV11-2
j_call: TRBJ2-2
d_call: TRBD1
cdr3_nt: TGTGCCAGCAGTTACAGGGGGCTATTGCTCGGAGACACCGGGGAGCTGTTTTTT
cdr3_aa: CASSYRGLLLGDTGELFF

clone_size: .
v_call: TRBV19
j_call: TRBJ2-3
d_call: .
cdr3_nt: TGTGCCAGTAGTATAGAAGGCAGGGAAACAGATACGCAGTATTTT
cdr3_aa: CASSIEGRETDTQYF

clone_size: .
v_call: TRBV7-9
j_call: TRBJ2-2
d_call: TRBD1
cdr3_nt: TGTGCCAGCAGCTCACTAGGACAGGGGTACACCGGGGAGCTGTTTTTT
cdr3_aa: CASSSLGQGYTGELFF

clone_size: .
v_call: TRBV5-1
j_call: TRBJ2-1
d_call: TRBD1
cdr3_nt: TGCGCCAGCAGGAACGAAAGGGGGCAGAGGGGTGAGCAGTTCTTC
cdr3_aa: CASRNERGQRGEQFF

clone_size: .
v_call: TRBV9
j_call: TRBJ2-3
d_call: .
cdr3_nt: TGTGCCAGCAGCGTAGCTACAGGGGGTAGCGGGAGTTCAGATACGCAGTATTTT
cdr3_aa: CASSVATGGSGSSDTQYF

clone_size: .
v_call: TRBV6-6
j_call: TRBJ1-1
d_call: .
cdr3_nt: TGTGCCAGCAGTTCCCCCGCGGGGGAAGCTTTCTTT
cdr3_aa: CASSSPAGEAFF

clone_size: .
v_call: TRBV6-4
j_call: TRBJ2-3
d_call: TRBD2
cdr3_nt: TGTGCCAGCAGTGAGCGGGGGGGCATTGATACGCAGTATTTT
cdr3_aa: CASSERGGIDTQYF

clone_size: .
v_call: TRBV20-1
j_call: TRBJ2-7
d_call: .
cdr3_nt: TGCAGTGCTAGCCTAGCGAAGGAGCAGTACTTC
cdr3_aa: CSASLAKEQYF

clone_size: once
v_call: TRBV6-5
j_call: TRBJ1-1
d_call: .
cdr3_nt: TGTGCCAGCAGTTACTCAGGCAGGTCGAACACTGAAGCTTTCTTT
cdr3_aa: CASSYSGRSNTEAFF

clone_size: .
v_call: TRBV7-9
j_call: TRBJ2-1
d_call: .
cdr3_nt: TGTGCCAGCAGCTTACATGGGTATCGCGGGAAGCCCTACAATGAGCAGTTCTTC
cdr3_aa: CASSLHGYRGKPYNEQFF

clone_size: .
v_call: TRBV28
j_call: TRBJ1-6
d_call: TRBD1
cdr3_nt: TGTGCCAGCAGTCAGACAGGGGTATCACCCCTCCACTTT
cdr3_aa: CASSQTGVSPLHF

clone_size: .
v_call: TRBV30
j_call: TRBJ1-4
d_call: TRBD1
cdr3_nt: TGTGCCTGGAGGGACGGACAGGGCGCCTTTAATGAAAAACTGTTTTTT
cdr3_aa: CAWRDGQGAFNEKLFF

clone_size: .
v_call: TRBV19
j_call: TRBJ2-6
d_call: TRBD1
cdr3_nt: TGTGCCAGTATCTCCAGACAGGGAGTCTCCGGGGCCAACGTCCTGACTTTC
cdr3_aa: CASISRQGVSGANVLTF

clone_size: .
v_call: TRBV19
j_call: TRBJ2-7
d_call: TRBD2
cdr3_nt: TGTGCCAGTAGCGGCGGCGGGGGTCTAGGGCAGTACTTC
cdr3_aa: CASSGGGGLGQYF

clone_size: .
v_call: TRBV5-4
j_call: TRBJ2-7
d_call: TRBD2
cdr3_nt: TGTGCCAGCAGCTACCAAGCGGGGGGGCGATCCTACGAGCAGTACTTC
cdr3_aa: CASSYQAGGRSYEQYF

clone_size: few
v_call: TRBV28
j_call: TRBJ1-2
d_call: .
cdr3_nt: TGTGCCAGCAGTTTGGGCAGGGCCTCCTATGGCTACACCTTC
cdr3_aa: CASSLGRASYGYTF

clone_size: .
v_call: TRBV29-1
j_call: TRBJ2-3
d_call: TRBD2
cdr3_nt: TGCAGCGTGGGATGGGTTGCTAGCGGACCAGATACGCAGTATTTT
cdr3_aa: CSVGWVASGPDTQYF

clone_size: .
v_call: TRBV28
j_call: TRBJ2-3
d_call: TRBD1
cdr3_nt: TGTGCCAGCAGCCAAGGACAGGGACCAGATACGCAGTATTTT
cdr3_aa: CASSQGQGPDTQYF

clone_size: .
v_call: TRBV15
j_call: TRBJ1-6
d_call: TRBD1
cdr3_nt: TGTGCCACCAGCAGAGTGGGGACAGGGGAAACACCCCTCCACTTT
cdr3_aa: CATSRVGTGETPLHF

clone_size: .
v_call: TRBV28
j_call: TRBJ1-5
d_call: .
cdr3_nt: TGTGCCAGCAGTTTTGGCAATAGCAATCAGCCCCAGCATTTT
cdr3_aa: CASSFGNSNQPQHF

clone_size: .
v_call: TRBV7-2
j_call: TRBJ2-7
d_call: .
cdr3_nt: TGTGCCAGCAGCTCCCTGGCGGGCTTAGGATCCTACGAGCAGTACTTC
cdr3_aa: CASSSLAGLGSYEQYF

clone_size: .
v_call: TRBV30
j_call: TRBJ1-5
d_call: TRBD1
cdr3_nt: TGTGCCTGGAGGGGACAGCCCAATCAGCCCCAGCATTTT
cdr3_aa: CAWRGQPNQPQHF

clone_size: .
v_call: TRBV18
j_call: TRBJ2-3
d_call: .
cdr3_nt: TGTGCCAGCGCAGGACTGTCCGATACGCAGTATTTT
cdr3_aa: CASAGLSDTQYF

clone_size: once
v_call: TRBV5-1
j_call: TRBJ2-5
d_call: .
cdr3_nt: TGCGCCAGCAGTTCACCCGGCGGGGCTATGAGGGAGACCCAGTACTTC
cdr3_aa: CASSSPGGAMRETQYF

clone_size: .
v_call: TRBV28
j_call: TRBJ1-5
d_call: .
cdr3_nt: TGTGCCAGCAGTTTATCCGGTAATCAGCCCCAGCATTTT
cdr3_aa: CASSLSGNQPQHF

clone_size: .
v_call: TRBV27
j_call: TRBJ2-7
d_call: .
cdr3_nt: TGTGCCAGCAGTTTAAGGGGGGGAAGGAGCGAGCAGTACTTC
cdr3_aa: CASSLRGGRSEQYF

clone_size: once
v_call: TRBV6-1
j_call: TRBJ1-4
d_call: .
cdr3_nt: TGTGCCAGCAGTGAAGCTTGGGGCGGGGGCATTGGCGAAAAACTGTTTTTT
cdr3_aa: CASSEAWGGGIGEKLFF

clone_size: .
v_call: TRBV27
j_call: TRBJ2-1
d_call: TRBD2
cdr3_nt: TGTGCCAGCAGGGGGGGTCCAGGGAGGGGTGAGCAGTTCTTC
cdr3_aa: CASRGGPGRGEQFF

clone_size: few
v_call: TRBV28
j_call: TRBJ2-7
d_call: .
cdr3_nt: TGTGCCAGCAGAGAGCCCTTAAGCTCCTACGAGCAGTACTTC
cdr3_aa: CASREPLSSYEQYF

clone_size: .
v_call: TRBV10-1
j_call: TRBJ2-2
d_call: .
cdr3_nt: TGCGCCAGCAGTGAAGCAAGGGGGAACACCGGGGAGCTGTTTTTT
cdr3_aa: CASSEARGNTGELFF

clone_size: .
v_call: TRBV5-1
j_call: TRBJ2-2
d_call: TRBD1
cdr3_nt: TGCGCCAGCAGTAAATCTCCGGGACAGGGGACCGGGGAGCTGTTTTTT
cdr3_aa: CASSKSPGQGTGELFF

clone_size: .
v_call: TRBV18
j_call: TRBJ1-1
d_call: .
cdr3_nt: TGTGCCAGCTCACCCCGGGTTGGAAACACTGAAGCTTTCTTT
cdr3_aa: CASSPRVGNTEAFF

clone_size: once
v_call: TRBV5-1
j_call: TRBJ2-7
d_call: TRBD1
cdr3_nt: TGCGCCAGCAGTTTTCGACAGGGACGAGTCAGCGAGCAGTACTTC
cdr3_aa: CASSFRQGRVSEQYF

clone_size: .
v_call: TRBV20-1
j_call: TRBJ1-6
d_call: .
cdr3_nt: TGCAGTGCTCTCAGGGTTTCACCCCTCCACTTT
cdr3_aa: CSALRVSPLHF

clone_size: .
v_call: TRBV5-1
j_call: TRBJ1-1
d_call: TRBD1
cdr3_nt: TGCGCCAGCAGCTTGGTGGAGGGGGCTGTTGAAGCTTTCTTT
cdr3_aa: CASSLVEGAVEAFF

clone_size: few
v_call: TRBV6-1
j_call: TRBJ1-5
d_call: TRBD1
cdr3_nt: TGTGCCAGCGGACTGGACAGGGTTAGCAATCAGCCCCAGCATTTT
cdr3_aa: CASGLDRVSNQPQHF

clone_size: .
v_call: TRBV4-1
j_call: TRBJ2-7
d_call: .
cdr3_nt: TGCGCCAGCAGCCAGCATACTTCGACGGGAGTCTCCTACGAGCAGTACTTC
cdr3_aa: CASSQHTSTGVSYEQYF

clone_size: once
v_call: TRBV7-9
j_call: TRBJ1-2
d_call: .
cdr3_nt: TGTGCCAGCAGCTCCTCTAGGGGAGGAGATGGCTACACCTTC
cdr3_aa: CASSSSRGGDGYTF